The clone carrying this T cell receptor (beta chain) occurred a few times. CDR1 is ENHRY, CDR2 SYGVKD, per germline. Trimming at V came to 5 bases and at J to 0 bases, leaving 13 bases not matched to a gene. The CDR3 totals 18 residues. The diagnoses drew upon clinical symptoms, serum thyroxine and TRAb, thyroid ultrasound and orbital computed tomography. This record belongs to a study of T cells in Graves' hyperthyroidism and ophthalmopathy. RNA transcripts provided the source from which TCR beta CDR3 regions were amplified. Using the HTBI primer set, a first-round RT-PCR was run on the TCR CDR3. TCRdb re-analysed the multiplex PCR reads in MiXCR, keeping a single row per CDR3 protein. The sample shows fewer than 650,000 distinct CDR3 sequences, approximately 14% of them seen only once.

J is TRBJ2-1 and V is TRBV10-3, with TRBD2 matching over 7 bases. The sequencing input was blood. The TCR originated in a woman in her thirties or forties with Graves' hyperthyroidism. Written as DNA, the CDR3 is TGTGCCATCAGTCCAGTCGGGGGTACTAGCGCCTCCTACAATGAGCAGTTCTTC. This translates into CAISPVGGTSASYNEQFF.